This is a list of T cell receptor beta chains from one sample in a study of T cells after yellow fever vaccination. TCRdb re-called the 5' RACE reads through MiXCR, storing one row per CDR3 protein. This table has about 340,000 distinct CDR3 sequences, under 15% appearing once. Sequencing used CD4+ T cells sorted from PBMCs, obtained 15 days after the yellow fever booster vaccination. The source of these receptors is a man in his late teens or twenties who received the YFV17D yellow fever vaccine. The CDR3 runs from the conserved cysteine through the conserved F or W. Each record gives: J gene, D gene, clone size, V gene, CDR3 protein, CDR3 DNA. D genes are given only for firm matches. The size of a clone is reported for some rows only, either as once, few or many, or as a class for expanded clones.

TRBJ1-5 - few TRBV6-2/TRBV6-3 CASSPFDSVNQPQHF TGTGCCAGCAGTCCCTTTGACAGCGTCAATCAGCCCCAGCATTTT
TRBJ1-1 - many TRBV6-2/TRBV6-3 CASSPHRVMNTEAFF TGTGCCAGCAGCCCGCACAGGGTAATGAACACTGAAGCTTTCTTT
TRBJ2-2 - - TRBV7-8 CASSHGEGAGRPFF TGTGCCAGCTCCCACGGGGAGGGGGCTGGCCGGCCGTTTTTT
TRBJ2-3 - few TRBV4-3 CASSLTWGAGDTQYF TGCGCCAGCAGCCTGACCTGGGGGGCCGGAGATACGCAGTATTTT
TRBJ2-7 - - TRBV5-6 CASSLGTDLQYF TGTGCCAGCAGCTTGGGGACAGATCTGCAGTACTTC
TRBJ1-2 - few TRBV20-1 CSATILGDNYGYTF TGCAGTGCTACCATCCTCGGGGATAACTATGGCTACACCTTC
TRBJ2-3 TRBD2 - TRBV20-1 CSAQTRGGHSTDTQYF TGCAGTGCACAGACTCGGGGGGGCCATAGCACAGATACGCAGTATTTT
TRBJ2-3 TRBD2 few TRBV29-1 CSAAPFAGGLADTQYF TGCAGCGCCGCGCCGTTTGCGGGGGGGCTGGCAGATACGCAGTATTTT
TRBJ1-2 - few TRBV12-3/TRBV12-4 CASSFQPSQGYTF TGTGCCAGCAGTTTTCAGCCTAGTCAAGGCTACACCTTC
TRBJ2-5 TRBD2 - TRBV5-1 CVSKPRTSFGETQYF TGCGTCAGCAAACCCCGGACTAGCTTTGGGGAGACCCAGTACTTC
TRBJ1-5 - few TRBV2 CASSEFIGFSNQPQHF TGTGCCAGCAGTGAATTTATCGGGTTTAGCAATCAGCCCCAGCATTTT
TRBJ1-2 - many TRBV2 CASSEQGGAYGYTF TGTGCCAGCAGTGAACAGGGAGGAGCCTATGGCTACACCTTC
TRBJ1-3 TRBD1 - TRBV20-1 CSATRDRALGNTIYF TGCAGTGCTACCCGGGACAGGGCGCTCGGAAACACCATATATTTT
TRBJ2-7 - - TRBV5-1 CASSLADPAYEQYF TGCGCCAGCAGCTTGGCCGACCCGGCCTACGAGCAGTACTTC
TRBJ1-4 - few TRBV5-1 CASSSLPRGGTNEKLFF TGCGCCAGCAGCAGCCTACCAAGGGGAGGCACTAATGAAAAACTGTTTTTT
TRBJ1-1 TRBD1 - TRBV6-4 CASSPTLAGGTEAFF TGTGCCAGCAGTCCGACCTTGGCAGGGGGCACTGAAGCTTTCTTT
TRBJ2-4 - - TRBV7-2 CASSLGSPNIQYF TGTGCCAGCAGCTTAGGCTCCCCAAACATTCAGTACTTC
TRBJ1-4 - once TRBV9 CASSPAARGEKLFF TGTGCCAGCAGCCCAGCGGCGAGAGGGGAAAAACTGTTTTTT
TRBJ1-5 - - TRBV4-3 CASSHVHREDQPQHF TGCGCCAGCAGCCACGTGCACAGGGAAGATCAGCCCCAGCATTTT
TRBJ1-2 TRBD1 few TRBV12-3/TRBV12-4 CASSLAGTGPNYGYTF TGTGCCAGCAGTTTGGCTGGGACAGGGCCGAACTATGGCTACACCTTC
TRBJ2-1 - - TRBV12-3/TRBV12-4 CASSLVNEQFF TGTGCCAGCAGTTTGGTTAATGAGCAGTTCTTC
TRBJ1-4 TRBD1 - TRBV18 CASSQTGPNEKLFF TGTGCCAGCTCGCAGACAGGGCCTAATGAAAAACTGTTTTTT
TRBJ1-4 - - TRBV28 CASSFSLNEKLFF TGTGCCAGCAGTTTTAGCCTTAATGAAAAACTGTTTTTT
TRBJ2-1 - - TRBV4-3 CASSRGRGYNEQFF TGCGCCAGCAGCCGGGGAAGGGGCTACAATGAGCAGTTCTTC
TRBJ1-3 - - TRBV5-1 CASRPQASGNTIYF TGCGCCAGCAGACCACAGGCTTCTGGAAACACCATATATTTT
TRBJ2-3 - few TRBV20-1 CSGRVGPTDTQYF TGCAGTGGTAGGGTGGGGCCGACAGATACGCAGTATTTT
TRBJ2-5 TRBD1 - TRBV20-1 CSASTGTGASETQYF TGCAGTGCAAGCACCGGGACAGGGGCTTCGGAGACCCAGTACTTC
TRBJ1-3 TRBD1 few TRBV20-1 CSAGDRNSGNTIYF TGCAGTGCTGGGGACAGGAACTCTGGAAACACCATATATTTT
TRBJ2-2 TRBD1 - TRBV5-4 CASSLASGQGTGELFF TGTGCCAGCAGCTTGGCCAGCGGACAGGGCACCGGGGAGCTGTTTTTT
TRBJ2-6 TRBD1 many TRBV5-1 CASSSGQGSGANVLTF TGCGCCAGCAGTTCAGGACAGGGCTCTGGGGCCAACGTCCTGACTTTC
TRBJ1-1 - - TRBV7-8 CASTRTATMNTEAFF TGTGCCAGCACCCGGACAGCGACCATGAACACTGAAGCTTTCTTT
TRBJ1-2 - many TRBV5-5 CASSSEQGWRGYTF TGTGCCAGCAGCTCGGAACAGGGATGGCGGGGCTACACCTTC
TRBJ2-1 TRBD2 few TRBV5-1 CASSLPAGGPYGEQFF TGCGCCAGCAGCTTGCCAGCGGGGGGGCCTTACGGTGAGCAGTTCTTC
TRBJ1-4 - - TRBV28 CASSPPRDTFGGGKLFF TGTGCCAGCAGTCCCCCGAGAGACACCTTCGGGGGGGGGAAACTGTTTTTT
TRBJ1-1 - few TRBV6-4 CASSTGGENTEAFF TGTGCCAGCAGTACCGGGGGGGAGAACACTGAAGCTTTCTTT
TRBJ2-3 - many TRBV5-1 CASSLDGGADTQYF TGCGCCAGCAGCTTGGACGGGGGAGCGGATACGCAGTATTTT